The rows below give T cell receptor beta chains drawn from one sample of a study of CD8 T cells in Susac syndrome. TCRdb ran MiXCR on the immunoSEQ multiplex PCR reads and lists one entry per CDR3 protein. The table has more than 95,000 distinct CDR3 sequences, over 85% seen once. Sample: CD8+ T cells from PBMCs. The receptors originated from a human donor with Susac syndrome. Both conserved end residues are part of each CDR3.

V gene	J gene	CDR3 protein
TRBV6-2/TRBV6-3	TRBJ2-1	CASSPSGSSYNEQFF
TRBV2	TRBJ2-5	CASKSQGPETQYF
TRBV5-6	TRBJ2-1	CASSLVASSREQFF
TRBV29-1	TRBJ2-5	CSVEDPRGETQYF
TRBV9	TRBJ2-2	CASSVSRRGSTGELFF
TRBV29-1	TRBJ2-7	CSVEDVGSIEQYF
TRBV13	TRBJ1-2	CASSRFRGGYTF
TRBV19	TRBJ2-1	CASSIILRSDEQFF
TRBV30	TRBJ1-1	CAWSVADNTEAFF
TRBV7-3	TRBJ2-3	CASSLYGGSTDTQYF
TRBV20-1	TRBJ1-1	CSAVLGAFF
TRBV5-4	TRBJ2-5	CASSLSGGEETQYF
TRBV27	TRBJ2-7	CASTPTGTGSYEQYF
TRBV7-9	TRBJ2-7	CASSPPTDSFSYEQYF
TRBV6-2/TRBV6-3	TRBJ2-7	CASSYRADSSYEQYF
TRBV4-1	TRBJ2-7	CASSMGPSSYEQYF
TRBV11-1	TRBJ1-6	CASSLDVENSPLHF
TRBV6-5	TRBJ1-5	CASSSGTGEQPQHF
TRBV20-1	TRBJ2-7	CSARDRSDYEQYF
TRBV18	TRBJ2-2	CASSLSSGLAGGANTGELFF
TRBV19	TRBJ2-1	CASSFPGQGGNEQFF
TRBV7-9	TRBJ1-4	CASSLEQANEKLFF
TRBV21-1	TRBJ1-1	CASSKVEGLSNTEAFF
TRBV6-1	TRBJ2-1	CASSAWNEQFF
TRBV4-1	TRBJ1-2	CASSPWDLEGYTF
TRBV12-3/TRBV12-4	TRBJ2-7	CASSLGTFSSYEQYF
TRBV20-1	TRBJ2-2	CSAATGLAGGYGELFF
TRBV13	TRBJ1-2	CASSSRGMEGVTNGYTF
TRBV15	TRBJ2-7	CATSNRDRSYEQYF
TRBV25-1	TRBJ2-5	CASSELPGTSSEETQYF
TRBV7-9	TRBJ1-1	CASSPNAVDEAFF
TRBV20-1	TRBJ2-1	CSATSGLDFNEQFF
TRBV10-3	TRBJ2-2	CAISESKTGGKTGELFF
TRBV5-4	TRBJ2-7	CASSLQNYEQYF
TRBV5-4	TRBJ1-2	CASSSESNRGHGGYTF
TRBV9	TRBJ2-5	CASSEPRQGGETQYF